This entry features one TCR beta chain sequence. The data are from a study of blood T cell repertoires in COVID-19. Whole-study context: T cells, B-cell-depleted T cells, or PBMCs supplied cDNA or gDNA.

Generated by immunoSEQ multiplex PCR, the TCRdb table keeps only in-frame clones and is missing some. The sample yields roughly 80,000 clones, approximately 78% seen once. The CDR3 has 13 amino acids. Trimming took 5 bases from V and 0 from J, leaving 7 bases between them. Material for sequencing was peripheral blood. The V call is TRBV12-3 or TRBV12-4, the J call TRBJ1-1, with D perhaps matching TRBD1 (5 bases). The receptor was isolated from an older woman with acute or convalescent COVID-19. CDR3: CASSRQLNTEAFF. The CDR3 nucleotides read TGTGCCAGCAGTCGACAGTTGAACACTGAAGCTTTCTTT.